This T cell receptor (beta chain) was sequenced in a study of blood T cell repertoires in COVID-19. Study at large: Collection of acute and convalescent COVID-19 samples took place in the United States, Italy and Spain. PBMCs, B-cell-depleted T cells, or T cells were the source of the cDNA or gDNA that made up the material.

Per the authors' pipeline: Estimated nucleated cell counts came from reference gene primer amplification. Assay used: immunoSEQ multiplex PCR; TCRdb lists only in-frame clones, some missing. The D gene and trimming were derived from the DNA, and the V and J assignments and clone size from that table. The sample lists over 110,000 clones, approximately 90% occurring once. In its sample, this clone was seen a few times. The V gene lost 1 base and the J gene lost 4 bases, with 14 bases spanning the gap. The CDR3 covers 15 residues. Germline loops: CDR1 SGHRS, CDR2 YFSETQ. The source material was peripheral blood. This receptor was identified in a human donor in a cohort sampled during active COVID-19. This sequence joins TRBV5-1 and TRBJ1-1, with D maybe TRBD1 (5 bases). The CDR3 DNA reads TGCGCCAGCAGCTTGAAGTGGGGCGAGAGCACTGAAGCTTTCTTT. It translates to CASSLKWGESTEAFF.